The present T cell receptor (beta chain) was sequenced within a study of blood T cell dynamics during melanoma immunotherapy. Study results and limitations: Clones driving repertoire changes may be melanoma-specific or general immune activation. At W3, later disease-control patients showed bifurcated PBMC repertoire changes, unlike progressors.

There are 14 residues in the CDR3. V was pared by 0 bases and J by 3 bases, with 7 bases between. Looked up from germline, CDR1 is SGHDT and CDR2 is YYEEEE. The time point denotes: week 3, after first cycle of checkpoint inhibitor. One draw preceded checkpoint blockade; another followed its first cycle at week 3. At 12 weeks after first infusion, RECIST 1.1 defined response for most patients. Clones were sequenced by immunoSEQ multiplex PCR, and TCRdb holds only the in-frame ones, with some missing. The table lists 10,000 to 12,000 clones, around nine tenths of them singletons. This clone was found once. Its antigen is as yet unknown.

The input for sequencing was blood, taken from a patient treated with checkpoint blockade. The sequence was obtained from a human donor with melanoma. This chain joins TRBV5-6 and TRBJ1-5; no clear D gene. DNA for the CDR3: TGTGCCAGCAGCTTGGGTACCCCCAATCAGCCCCAGCATTTT. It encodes CASSLGTPNQPQHF.